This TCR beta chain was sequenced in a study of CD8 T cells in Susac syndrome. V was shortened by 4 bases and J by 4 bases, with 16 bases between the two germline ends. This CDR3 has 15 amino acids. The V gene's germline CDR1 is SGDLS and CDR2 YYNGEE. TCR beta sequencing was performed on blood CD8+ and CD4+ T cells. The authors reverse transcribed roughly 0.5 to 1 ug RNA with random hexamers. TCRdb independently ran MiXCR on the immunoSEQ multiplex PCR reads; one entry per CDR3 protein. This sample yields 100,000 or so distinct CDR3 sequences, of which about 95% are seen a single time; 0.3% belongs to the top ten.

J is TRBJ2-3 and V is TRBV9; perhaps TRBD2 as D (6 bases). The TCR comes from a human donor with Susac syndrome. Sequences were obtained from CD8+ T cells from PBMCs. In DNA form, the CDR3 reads TGTGCCAGCAGCCCTTATAGCGGAAGCGCAGATACGCAGTATTTT. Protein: CASSPYSGSADTQYF.